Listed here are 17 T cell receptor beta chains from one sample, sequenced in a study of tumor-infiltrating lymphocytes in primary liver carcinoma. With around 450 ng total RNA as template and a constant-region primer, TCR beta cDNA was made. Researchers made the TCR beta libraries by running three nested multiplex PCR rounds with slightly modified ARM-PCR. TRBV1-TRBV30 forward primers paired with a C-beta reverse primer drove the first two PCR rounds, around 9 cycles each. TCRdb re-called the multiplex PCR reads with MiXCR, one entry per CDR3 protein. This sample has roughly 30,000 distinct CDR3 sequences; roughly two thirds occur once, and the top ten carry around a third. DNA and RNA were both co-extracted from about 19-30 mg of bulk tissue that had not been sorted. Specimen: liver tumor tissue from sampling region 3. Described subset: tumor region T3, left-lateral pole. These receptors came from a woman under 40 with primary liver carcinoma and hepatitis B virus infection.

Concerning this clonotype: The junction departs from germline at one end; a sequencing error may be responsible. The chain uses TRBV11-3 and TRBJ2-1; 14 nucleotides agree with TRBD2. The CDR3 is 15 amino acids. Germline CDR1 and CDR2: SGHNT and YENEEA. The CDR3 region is CVSSRLAGGEYEHFF. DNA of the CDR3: TGTGTCAGTAGCCGACTAGCGGGGGGGGAGTATGAGCATTTCTTC.

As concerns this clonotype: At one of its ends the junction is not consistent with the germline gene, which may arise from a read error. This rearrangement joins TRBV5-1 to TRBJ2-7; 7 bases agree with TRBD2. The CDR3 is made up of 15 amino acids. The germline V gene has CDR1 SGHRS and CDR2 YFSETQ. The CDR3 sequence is CASSSSSGDTYEQYF. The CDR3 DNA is TGCGCCAGCAGCTCCTCTAGCGGTGATACCTACGAACAGTACTTC.

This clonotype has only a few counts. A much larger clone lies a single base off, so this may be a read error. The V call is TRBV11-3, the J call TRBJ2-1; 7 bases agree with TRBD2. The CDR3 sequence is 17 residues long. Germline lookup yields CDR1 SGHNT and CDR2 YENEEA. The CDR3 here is CASSLGRGEWCVDEQSF. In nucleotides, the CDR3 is TGTGCCAGCAGCTTAGGTCGGGGGGAGTGGTGTGTCGATGAGCAGTCCTTC.

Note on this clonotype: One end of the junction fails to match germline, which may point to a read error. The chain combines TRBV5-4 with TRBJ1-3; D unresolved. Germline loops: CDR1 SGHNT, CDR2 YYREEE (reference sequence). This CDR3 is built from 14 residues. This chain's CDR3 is CAGSRTGPGNTIYF. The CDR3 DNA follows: TGTGCCGGCAGCCGGACTGGGCCTGGAAACACCATATATTTT.

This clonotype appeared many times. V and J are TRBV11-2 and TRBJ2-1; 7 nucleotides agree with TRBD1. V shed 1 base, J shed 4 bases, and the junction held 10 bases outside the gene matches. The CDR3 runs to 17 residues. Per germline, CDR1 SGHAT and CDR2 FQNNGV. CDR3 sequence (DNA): TGTGCCAGCAGCTTAGTGTCCCTGACAGGGATGTACAATGAGCAGTTCTTC. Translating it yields CASSLVSLTGMYNEQFF. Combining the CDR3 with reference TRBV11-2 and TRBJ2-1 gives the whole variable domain EAGVAQSPRYKIIEKRQSVAFWCNPISGHATLYWYQQILGQGPKLLIQFQNNGVVDDSQLPKDRFSAERLKGVDSTLKIQPAKLEDSAVYLCASSLVSLTGMYNEQFFGPGTRLTVL.

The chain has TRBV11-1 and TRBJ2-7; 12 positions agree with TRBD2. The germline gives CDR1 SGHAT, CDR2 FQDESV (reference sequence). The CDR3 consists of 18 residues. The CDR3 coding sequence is TGTACTAACAGCTTAAGGGCGACGACTAGCGGGAGACCCTACGAGCAGTACTTC. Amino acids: CTNSLRATTSGRPYEQYF.

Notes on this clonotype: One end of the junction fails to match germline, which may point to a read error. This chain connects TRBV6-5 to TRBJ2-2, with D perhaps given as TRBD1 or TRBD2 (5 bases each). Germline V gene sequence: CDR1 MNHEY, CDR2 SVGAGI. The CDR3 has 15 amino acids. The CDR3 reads CASSPQTVFTGEPFF. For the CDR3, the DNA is TGTGCCAGCAGTCCGCAGACAGTGTTCACCGGGGAGCCGTTCTTT.

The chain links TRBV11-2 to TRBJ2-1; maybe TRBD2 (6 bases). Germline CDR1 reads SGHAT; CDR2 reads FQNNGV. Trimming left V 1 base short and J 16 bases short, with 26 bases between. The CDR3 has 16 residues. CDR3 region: CASSLVGGTPLDGQFF. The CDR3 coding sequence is TGTGCCAGCAGCTTAGTTGGCGGGACGCCACTCGATGGGCAATTCTTC.

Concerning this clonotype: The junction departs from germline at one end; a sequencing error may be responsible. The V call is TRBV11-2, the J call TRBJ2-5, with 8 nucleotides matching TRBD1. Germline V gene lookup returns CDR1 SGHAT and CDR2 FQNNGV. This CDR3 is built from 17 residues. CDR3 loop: CASSPTGQGVGKETQYF. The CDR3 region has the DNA TGCGCAAGCAGCCCCACTGGACAGGGAGTTGGGAAAGAGACCCAGTACTTC.

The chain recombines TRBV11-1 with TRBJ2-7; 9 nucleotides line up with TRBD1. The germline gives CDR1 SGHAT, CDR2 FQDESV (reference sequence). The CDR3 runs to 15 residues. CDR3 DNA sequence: TGTGTTAGTAGCCCACGACAGGGGGAGCGGTACGAGCAGTACTTC. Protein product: CVSSPRQGERYEQYF. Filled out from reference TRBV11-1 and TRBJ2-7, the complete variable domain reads EAEVAQSPRYKITEKSQAVAFWCDPISGHATLYWYRQILGQGPELLVQFQDESVVDDSQLPKDRFSAERLKGVDSTLKIQPAELGDSAMYLCVSSPRQGERYEQYFGPGTRLTVT.

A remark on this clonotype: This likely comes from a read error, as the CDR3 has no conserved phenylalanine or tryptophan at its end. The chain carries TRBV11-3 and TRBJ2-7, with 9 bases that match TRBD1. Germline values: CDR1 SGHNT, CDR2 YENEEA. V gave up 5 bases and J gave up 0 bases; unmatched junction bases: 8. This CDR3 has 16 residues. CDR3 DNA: TGTGCCAGCAGCCGCCGGGACAGGGATTGCTCCTACGAGCAGTACCCC. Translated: CASSRRDRDCSYEQYP.

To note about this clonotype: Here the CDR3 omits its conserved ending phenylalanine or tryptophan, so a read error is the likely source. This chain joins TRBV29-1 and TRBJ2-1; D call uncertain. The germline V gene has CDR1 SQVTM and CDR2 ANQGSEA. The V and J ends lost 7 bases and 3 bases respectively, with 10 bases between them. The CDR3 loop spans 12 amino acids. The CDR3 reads CSDLRDYNEQFT. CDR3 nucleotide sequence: TGCAGCGACCTAAGGGACTACAATGAGCAGTTCACA.

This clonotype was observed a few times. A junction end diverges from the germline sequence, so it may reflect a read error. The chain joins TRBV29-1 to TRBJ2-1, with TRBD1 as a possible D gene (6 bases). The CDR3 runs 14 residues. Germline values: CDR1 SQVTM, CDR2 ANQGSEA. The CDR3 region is CRAATGVSSNEQLF. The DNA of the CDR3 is TGCAGGGCCGCGACAGGAGTAAGTTCCAATGAGCAGTTATTC.

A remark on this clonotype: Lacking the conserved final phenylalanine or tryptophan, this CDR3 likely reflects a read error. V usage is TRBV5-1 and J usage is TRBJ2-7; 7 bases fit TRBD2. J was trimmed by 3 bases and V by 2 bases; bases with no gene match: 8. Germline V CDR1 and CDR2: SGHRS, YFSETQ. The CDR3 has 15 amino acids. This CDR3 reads CASSFSSGDIYEQYL. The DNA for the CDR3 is TGCGCCAGCAGCTTCTCTAGCGGTGATATCTACGAGCAGTACCTC.

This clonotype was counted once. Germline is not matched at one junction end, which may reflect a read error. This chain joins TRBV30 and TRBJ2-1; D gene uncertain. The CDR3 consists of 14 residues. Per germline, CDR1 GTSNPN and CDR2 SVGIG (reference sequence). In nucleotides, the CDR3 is TGTACCTGGACCCAAGGGTTATTTTACAATGAGCAGTTCTTC. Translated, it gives CTWTQGLFYNEQFF.

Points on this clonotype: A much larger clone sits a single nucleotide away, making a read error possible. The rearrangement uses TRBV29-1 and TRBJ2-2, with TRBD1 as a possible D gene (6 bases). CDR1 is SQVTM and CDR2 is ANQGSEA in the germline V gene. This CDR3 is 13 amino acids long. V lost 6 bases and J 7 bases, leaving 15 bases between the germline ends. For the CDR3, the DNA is TGCAGCGTGGGACACGGGGCGAACGGGGAGCTGTTTTTT. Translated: CSVGHGANGELFF.

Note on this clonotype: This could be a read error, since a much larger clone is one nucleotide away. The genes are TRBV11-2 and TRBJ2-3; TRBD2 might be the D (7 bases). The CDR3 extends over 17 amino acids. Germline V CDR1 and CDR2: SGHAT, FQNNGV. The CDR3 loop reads CASSYMAGARGTDTRYF. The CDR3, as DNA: TGTGCCAGCAGTTATATGGCGGGGGCGAGAGGCACAGATACGCGGTATTTT.